This entry concerns a single TCR beta chain. As yet, its antigen is unknown. Drawing of blood for sampling happened at baseline, at cycle 4 day 1, and at cycle 7 day 1. These data belong to a study of OX40 agonist ivuxolimab in advanced cancers. CDR1 LNHDA and CDR2 SQIVND come from the germline V gene (reference sequence). CDR3 length equals 17 residues. Trimming at V came to 3 bases and at J to 2 bases, leaving 12 bases not matched to a gene. Study outcomes and limitations: Near-lowest levels of clonal expansion characterized partial responders at 0.1-3.0 mg/kg. On average, a greater number of expanded clones characterised CD8+ T cells relative to CD4+. Researchers did not determine the expanded peripheral T cells' antigen specificity.

The data were produced by immunoSEQ multiplex PCR, yet TCRdb's version contains in-frame clones alone and is incomplete. The table lists tens of thousands of clones, 75% to 85% of them singletons. The chain couples TRBV19 to TRBJ1-2, with 7 bases that match TRBD1. This specimen consisted of CD4+ or CD8+ T cells sorted from blood, obtained in a trial of the OX40 agonist ivuxolimab. The source is an adult with an advanced solid tumor such as melanoma, head and neck, liver or kidney cancer. CDR3 DNA: TGTGCCAGTAGTATTCGGTTTGGGACAGACCGAAACTATGGCTACACCTTC. Translating gives CASSIRFGTDRNYGYTF.